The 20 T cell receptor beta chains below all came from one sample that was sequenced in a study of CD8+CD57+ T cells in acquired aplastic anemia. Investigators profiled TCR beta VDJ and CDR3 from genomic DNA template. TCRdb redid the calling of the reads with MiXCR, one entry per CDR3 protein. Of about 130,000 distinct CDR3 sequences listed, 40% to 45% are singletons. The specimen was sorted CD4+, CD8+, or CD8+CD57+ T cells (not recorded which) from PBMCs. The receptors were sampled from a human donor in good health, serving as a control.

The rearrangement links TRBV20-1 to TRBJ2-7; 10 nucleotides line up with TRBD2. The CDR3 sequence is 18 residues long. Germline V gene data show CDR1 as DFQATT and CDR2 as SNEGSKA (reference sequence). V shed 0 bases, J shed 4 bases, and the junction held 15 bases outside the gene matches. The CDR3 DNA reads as TGCAGTGCTAGAGATCTCAAGGGTCTAGCGGGAGCTCAATACGAGCAGTACTTC. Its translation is CSARDLKGLAGAQYEQYF.

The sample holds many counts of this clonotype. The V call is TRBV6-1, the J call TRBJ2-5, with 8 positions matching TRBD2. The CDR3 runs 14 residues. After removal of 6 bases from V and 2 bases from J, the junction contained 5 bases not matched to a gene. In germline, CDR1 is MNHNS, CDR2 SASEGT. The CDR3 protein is CASRTAGAQETQYF. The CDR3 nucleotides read TGTGCCAGCAGGACAGCGGGGGCTCAAGAGACCCAGTACTTC.

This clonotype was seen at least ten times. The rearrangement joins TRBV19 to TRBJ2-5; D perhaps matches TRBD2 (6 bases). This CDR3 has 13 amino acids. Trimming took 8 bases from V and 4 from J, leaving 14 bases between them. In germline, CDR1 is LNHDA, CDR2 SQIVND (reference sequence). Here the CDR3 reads CASGDFFSETQYF. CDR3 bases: TGTGCCAGTGGGGACTTCTTTTCAGAGACCCAGTACTTC.

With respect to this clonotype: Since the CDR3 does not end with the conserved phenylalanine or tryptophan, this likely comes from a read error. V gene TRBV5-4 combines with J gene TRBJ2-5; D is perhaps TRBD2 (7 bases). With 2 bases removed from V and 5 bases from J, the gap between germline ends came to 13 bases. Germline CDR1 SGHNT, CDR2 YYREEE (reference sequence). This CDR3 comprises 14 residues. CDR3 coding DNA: TGTGCCAGCAGCTTCTGGGGGGGCGACGAGACCCAGTACTCC. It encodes CASSFWGGDETQYS.

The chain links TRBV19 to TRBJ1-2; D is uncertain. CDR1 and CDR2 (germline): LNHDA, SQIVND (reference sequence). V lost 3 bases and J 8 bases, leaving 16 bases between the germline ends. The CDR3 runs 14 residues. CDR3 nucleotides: TGTGCCAGTAGTATTTCGGAGGGATTGAGAGGCTACACCTTC. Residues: CASSISEGLRGYTF.

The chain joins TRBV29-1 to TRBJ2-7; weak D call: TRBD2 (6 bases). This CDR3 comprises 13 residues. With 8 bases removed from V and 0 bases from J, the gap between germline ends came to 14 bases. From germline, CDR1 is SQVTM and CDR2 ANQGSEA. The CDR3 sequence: CSLTGAISYEQYF. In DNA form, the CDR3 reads TGCAGCTTGACGGGAGCTATCTCCTACGAGCAGTACTTC.

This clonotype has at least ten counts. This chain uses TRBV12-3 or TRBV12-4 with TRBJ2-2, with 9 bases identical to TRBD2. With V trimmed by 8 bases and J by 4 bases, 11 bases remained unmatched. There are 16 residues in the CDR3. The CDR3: CASCPGLAHLTGELFF. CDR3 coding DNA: TGTGCCAGCTGCCCCGGACTAGCGCACCTCACCGGGGAGCTGTTTTTT.

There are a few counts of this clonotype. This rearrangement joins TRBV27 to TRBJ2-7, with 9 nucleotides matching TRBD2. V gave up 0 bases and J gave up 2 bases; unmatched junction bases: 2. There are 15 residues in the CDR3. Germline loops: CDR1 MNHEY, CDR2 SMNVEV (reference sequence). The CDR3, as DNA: TGTGCCAGCAGTTTATCGCGGGGGGGCCCCTACGAGCAGTACTTC. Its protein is CASSLSRGGPYEQYF.

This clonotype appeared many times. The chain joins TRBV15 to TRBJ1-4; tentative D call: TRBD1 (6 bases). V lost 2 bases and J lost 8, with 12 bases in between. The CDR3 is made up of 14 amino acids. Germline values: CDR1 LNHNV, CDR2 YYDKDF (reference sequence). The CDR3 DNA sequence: TGTGCCACCAGCAGAACAGGGACGGGCGAAAAACTGTTTTTT. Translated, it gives CATSRTGTGEKLFF. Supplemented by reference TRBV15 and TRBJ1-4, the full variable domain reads DAMVIQNPRYQVTQFGKPVTLSCSQTLNHNVMYWYQQKSSQAPKLLFHYYDKDFNNEADTPDNFQSRRPNTSFCFLDIRSPGLGDTAMYLCATSRTGTGEKLFFGSGTQLSVL.

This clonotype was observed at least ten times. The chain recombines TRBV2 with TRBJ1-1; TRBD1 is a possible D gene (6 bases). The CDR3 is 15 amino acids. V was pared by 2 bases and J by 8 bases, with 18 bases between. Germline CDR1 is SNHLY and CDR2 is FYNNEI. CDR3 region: CASSETDTGTREAFF. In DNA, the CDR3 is TGTGCCAGCAGTGAAACCGACACCGGGACAAGAGAAGCTTTCTTT.

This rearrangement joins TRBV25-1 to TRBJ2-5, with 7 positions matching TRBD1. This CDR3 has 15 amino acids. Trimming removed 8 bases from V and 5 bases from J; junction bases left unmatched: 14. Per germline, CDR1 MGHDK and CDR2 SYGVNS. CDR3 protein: CASGPWVQGVETQYF. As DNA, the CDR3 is TGTGCCAGCGGCCCTTGGGTTCAGGGGGTGGAGACCCAGTACTTC. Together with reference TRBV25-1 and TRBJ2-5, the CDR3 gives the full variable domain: EADIYQTPRYLVIGTGKKITLECSQTMGHDKMYWYQQDPGMELHLIHYSYGVNSTEKGDLSSESTVSRIRTEHFPLTLESARPSHTSQYLCASGPWVQGVETQYFGPGTRLLVL.

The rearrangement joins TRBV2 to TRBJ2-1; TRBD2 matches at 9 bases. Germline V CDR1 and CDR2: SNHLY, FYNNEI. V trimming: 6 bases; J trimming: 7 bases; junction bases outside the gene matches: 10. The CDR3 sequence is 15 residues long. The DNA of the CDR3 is TGTGCCAGCAGCAATAGCGGGGGCGCCGGAAATGAGCAGTTCTTC. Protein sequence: CASSNSGGAGNEQFF.

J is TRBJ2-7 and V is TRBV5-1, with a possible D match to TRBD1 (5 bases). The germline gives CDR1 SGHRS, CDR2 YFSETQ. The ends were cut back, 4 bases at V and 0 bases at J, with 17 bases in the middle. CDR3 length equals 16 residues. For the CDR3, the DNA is TGCGCCAGCAGCGTAGAAGCCCGCAGGGACTCCTACGAGCAGTACTTC. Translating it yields CASSVEARRDSYEQYF.

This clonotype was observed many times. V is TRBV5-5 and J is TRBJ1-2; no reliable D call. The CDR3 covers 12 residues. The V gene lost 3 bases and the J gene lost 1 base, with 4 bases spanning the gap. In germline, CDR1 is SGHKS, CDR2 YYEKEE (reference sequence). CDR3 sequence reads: CASSSRNYGYTF. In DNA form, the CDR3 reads TGTGCCAGCAGCTCCCGTAACTATGGCTACACCTTC. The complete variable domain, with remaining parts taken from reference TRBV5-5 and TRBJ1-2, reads DAGVTQSPTHLIKTRGQQVTLRCSPISGHKSVSWYQQVLGQGPQFIFQYYEKEERGRGNFPDRFSARQFPNYSSELNVNALLLGDSALYLCASSSRNYGYTFGSGTRLTVV.

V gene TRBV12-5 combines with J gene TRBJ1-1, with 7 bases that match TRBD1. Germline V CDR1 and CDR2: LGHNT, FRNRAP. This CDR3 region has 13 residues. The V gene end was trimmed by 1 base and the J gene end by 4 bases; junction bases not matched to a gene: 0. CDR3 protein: CASGLAGGTEAFF. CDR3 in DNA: TGTGCTAGTGGTTTGGCAGGGGGCACTGAAGCTTTCTTT.

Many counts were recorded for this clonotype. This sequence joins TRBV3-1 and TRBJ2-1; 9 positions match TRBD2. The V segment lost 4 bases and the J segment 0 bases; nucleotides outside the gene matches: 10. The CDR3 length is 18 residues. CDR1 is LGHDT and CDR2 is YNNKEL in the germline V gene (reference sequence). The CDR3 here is CASSPRAGGSTSYNEQFF. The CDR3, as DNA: TGTGCCAGCAGCCCCAGAGCGGGAGGTTCGACCTCCTACAATGAGCAGTTCTTC.

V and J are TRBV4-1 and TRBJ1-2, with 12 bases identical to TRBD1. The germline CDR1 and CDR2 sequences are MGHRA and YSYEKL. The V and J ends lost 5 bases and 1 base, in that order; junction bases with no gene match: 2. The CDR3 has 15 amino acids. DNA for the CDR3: TGCGCCAGCAGCGGGACAGGGGGCAGTAACTATGGCTACACCTTC. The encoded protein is CASSGTGGSNYGYTF.

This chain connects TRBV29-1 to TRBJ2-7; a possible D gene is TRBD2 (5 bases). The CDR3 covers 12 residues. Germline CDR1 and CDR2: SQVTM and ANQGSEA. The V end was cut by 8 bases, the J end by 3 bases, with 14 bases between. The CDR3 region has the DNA TGCAGCTTTTTAGAGGGCGGCTACGAGCAGTACTTC. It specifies CSFLEGGYEQYF.

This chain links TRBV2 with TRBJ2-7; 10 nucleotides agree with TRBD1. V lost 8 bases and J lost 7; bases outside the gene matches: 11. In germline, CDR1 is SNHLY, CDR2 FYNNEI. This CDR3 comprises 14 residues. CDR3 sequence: CASGRDRGNGEQYF. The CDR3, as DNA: TGTGCCAGCGGAAGGGACAGGGGTAACGGAGAGCAGTACTTC.

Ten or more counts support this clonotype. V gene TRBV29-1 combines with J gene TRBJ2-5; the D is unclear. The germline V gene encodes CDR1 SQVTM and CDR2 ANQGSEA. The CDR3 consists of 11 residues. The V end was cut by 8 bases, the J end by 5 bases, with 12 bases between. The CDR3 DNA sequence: TGCAGCATTAACAGTCTCGAGACCCAGTACTTC. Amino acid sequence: CSINSLETQYF.